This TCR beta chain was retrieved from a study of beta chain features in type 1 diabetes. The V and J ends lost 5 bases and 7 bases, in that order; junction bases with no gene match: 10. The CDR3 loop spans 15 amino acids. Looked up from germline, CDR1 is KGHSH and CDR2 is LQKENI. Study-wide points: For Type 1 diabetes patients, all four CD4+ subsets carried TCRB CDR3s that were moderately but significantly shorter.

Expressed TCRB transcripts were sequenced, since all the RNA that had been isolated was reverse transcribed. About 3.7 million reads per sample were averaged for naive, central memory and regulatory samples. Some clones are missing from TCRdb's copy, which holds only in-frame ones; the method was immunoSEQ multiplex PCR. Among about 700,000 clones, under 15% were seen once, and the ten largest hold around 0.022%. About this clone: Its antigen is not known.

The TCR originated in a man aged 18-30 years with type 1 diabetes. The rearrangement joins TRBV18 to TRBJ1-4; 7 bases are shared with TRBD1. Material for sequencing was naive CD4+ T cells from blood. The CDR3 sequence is CASSSQQGYGEKLFF. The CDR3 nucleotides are TGTGCCAGCTCATCTCAACAGGGGTACGGTGAAAAACTGTTTTTT. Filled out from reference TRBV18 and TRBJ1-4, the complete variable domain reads NAGVMQNPRHLVRRRGQEARLRCSPMKGHSHVYWYRQLPEEGLKFMVYLQKENIIDESGMPKERFSAEFPKEGPSILRIQQVVRGDSAAYFCASSSQQGYGEKLFFGSGTQLSVL.